The clone carrying this TCR beta chain was recorded many times. These data originate in a study of T cells in Graves' hyperthyroidism and ophthalmopathy. The CDR3 covers 14 residues. With 1 base removed from V and 2 bases from J, the gap between germline ends came to 8 bases. The germline gives CDR1 SEHNR, CDR2 FQNEAQ (reference sequence). Amplified regions were TCR beta CDR3 sequences from RNA transcripts. First-round RT-PCR targeting the TCR CDR3 was performed with the HTBI primer set. TCRdb used MiXCR to reprocess the multiplex PCR reads, holding one entry per CDR3 protein. The sample carries under 400,000 distinct CDR3 sequences, about 20% recorded once.

The sequence came from a woman aged 45-65 years with Graves' hyperthyroidism. The V call is TRBV7-9, the J call TRBJ1-1; D unclear. Sequencing used blood. As DNA, the CDR3 is TGTGCCAGCAGCTTAGTCCAGATTAACACTGAAGCTTTCTTT. Its protein product is CASSLVQINTEAFF. Supplemented by reference TRBV7-9 and TRBJ1-1, the full variable domain reads DTGVSQNPRHKITKRGQNVTFRCDPISEHNRLYWYRQTLGQGPEFLTYFQNEAQLEKSRLLSDRFSAERPKGSFSTLEIQRTEQGDSAMYLCASSLVQINTEAFFGQGTRLTVV.